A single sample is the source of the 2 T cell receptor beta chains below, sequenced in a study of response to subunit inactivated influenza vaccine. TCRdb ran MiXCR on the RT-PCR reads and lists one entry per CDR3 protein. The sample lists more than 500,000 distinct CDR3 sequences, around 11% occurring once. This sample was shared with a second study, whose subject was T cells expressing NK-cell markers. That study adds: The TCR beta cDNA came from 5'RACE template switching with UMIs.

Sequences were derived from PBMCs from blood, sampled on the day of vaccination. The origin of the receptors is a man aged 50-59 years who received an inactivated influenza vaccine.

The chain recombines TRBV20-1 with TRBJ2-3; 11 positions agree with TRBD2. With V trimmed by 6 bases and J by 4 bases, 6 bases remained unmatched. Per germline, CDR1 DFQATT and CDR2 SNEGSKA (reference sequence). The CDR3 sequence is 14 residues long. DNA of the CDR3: TGCAGTGCGGTTAGCGGGGGGGCCGCAGATACGCAGTATTTT. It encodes CSAVSGGAADTQYF.

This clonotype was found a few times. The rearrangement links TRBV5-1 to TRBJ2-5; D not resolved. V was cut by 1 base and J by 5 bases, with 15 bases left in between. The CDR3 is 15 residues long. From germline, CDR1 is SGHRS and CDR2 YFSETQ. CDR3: CASSLLRSEMETQYF. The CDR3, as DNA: TGCGCCAGCAGCTTGTTACGGAGCGAAATGGAGACCCAGTACTTC.